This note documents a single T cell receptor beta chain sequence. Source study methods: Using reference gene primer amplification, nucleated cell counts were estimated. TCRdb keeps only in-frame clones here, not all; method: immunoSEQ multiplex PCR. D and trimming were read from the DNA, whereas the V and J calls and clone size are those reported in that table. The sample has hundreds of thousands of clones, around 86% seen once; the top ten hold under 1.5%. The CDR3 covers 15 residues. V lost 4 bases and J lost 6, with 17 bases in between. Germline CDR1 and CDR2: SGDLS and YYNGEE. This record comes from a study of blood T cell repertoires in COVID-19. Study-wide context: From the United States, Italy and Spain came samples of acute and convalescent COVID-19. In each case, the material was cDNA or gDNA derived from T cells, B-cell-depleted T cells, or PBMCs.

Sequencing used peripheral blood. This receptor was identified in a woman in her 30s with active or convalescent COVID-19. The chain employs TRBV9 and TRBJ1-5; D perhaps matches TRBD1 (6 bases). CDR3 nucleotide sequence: TGTGCCAGCAGCCCCGGGGGGGGCGCGGTTCAGCCCCAGCATTTT. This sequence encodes CASSPGGGAVQPQHF.